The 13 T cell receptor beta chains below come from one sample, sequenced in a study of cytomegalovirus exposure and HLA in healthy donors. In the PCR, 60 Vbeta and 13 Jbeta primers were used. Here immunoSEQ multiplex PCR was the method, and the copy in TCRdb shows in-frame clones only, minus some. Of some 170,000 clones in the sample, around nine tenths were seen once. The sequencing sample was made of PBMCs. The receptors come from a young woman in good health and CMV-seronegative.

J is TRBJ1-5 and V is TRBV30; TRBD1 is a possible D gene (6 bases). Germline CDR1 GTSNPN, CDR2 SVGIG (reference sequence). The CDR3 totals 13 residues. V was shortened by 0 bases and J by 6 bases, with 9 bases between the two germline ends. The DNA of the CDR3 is TGTGCCTGGAGTGTAGGGGGTGCTCAGCCCCAGCATTTT. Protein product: CAWSVGGAQPQHF.

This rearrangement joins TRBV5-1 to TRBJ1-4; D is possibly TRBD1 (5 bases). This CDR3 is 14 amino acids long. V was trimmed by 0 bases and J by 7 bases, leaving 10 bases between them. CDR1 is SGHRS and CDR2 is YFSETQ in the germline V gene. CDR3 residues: CASSLEAGREKLFF. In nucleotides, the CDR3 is TGCGCCAGCAGCTTGGAGGCAGGGCGTGAAAAACTGTTTTTT.

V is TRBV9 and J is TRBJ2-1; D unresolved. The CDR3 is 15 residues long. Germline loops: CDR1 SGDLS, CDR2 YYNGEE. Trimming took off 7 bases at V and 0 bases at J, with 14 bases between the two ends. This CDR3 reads CASDSFRSSYNEQFF. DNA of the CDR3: TGTGCCAGCGACTCTTTTAGGAGCTCCTACAATGAGCAGTTCTTC.

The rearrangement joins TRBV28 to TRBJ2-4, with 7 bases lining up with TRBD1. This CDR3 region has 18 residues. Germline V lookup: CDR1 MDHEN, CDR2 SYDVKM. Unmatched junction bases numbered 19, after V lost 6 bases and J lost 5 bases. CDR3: CASSPALRQGWIQNIQYF. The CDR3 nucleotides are TGTGCCAGCAGCCCCGCCCTTCGACAGGGTTGGATCCAAAACATTCAGTACTTC.

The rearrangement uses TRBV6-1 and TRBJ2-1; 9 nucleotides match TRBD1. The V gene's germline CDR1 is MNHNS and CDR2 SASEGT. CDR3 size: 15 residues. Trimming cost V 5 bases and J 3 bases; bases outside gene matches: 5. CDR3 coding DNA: TGTGCCAGCAGTCCGGGACAGGGTGACTACAATGAGCAGTTCTTC. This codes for CASSPGQGDYNEQFF.

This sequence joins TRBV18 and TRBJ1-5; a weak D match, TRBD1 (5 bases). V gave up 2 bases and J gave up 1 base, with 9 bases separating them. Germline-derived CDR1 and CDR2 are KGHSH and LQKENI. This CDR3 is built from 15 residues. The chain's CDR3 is CASSPSDRSNQPQHF. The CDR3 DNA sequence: TGTGCCAGCTCACCATCTGACAGAAGCAATCAGCCCCAGCATTTT.

CDR3 region: CASSRDSNSGANVLTF. Written as DNA, the CDR3 is TGTGCCAGCAGTCGGGACAGCAACTCTGGGGCCAACGTCCTGACTTTC. The gene calls are TRBV2 and TRBJ2-6; 7 bases are shared with TRBD1. V shed 5 bases and J 0 bases; nucleotides not matched to a gene: 4. This CDR3 comprises 16 residues. Germline loops: CDR1 SNHLY, CDR2 FYNNEI.

For the CDR3, the DNA is TGTGCCGCGGGGTCATTAGCGGGCAGCACAGATACGCAGTATTTT. It encodes CAAGSLAGSTDTQYF. The rearrangement links TRBV28 to TRBJ2-3; TRBD2 matches at 7 bases. Per the germline V gene, CDR1 is MDHEN and CDR2 is SYDVKM. The V gene end was trimmed by 11 bases and the J gene end by 0 bases; junction bases not matched to a gene: 11. The CDR3 has 15 residues.

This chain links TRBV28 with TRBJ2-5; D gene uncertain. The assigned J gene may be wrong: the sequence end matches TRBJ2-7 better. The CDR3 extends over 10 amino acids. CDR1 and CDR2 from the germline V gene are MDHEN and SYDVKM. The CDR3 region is CASSTYEQYF. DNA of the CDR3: TGTGCCAGCTCTACCTACGAGCAGTACTTC.

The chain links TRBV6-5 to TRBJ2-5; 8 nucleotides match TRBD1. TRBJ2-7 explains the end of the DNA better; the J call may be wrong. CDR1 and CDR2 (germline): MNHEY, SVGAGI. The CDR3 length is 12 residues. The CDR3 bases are TGTGCCAGCAGCCGAACAGGGGGCGAGCAGTACTTC. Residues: CASSRTGGEQYF.

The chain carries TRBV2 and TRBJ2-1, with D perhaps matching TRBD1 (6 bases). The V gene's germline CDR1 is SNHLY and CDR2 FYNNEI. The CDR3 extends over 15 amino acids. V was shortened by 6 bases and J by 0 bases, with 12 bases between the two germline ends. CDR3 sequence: CASREDRSSYNEQFF. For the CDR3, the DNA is TGTGCCAGCAGAGAGGACAGAAGCTCCTACAATGAGCAGTTCTTC.

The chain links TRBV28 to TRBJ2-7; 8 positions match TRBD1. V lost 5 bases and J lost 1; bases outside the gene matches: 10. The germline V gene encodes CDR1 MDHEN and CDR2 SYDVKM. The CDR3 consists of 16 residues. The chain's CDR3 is CASSDAGTGGSYEQYF. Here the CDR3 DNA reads TGTGCCAGCAGTGATGCCGGGACAGGAGGATCCTACGAGCAGTACTTC.

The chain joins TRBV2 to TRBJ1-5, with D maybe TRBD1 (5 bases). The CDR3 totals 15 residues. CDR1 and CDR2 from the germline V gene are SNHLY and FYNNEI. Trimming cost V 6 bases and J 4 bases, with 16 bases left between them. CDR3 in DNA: TGTGCCAGCAGAGAGGCGGGACGCAGGAATCAGCCCCAGCATTTT. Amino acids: CASREAGRRNQPQHF.